Listed here is a single T cell receptor (beta chain). What it binds is not known. The CDR3 is made up of 13 amino acids. V was shortened by 3 bases and J by 6 bases, with 11 bases between the two germline ends. Germline V gene lookup returns CDR1 KGHSH and CDR2 LQKENI. Barcoded TCR alpha and TCR beta cDNA libraries with UMIs came from 5'RACE using constant-segment primers. TCRdb passed the 5' RACE reads through MiXCR, listing each CDR3 protein once. The sample lists roughly 180,000 distinct CDR3 sequences, roughly 10% occurring once. This record belongs to a study of T-cell memory formation after mild COVID-19. About the research overall: There were largely donor-specific TCR clusters. Whole-study findings and limits: There was a balanced CD4/CD8 profile in clones contracting day 15 to 85, and later expanders leaned CD4+. Contracting CD4+ clones lay largely in CM and EM, with CD8+ ones residing in EMRA.

The clonotype comes from a young man who had mild COVID-19 (a few samples of this study predate the infection). Cell type and time point are not known. Input material: PBMCs or a T cell subset sorted from them (not recorded which). The chain uses TRBV18 and TRBJ1-2, with D hard to call. The CDR3 region has the DNA TGTGCCAGCTCACCCCGGACGTCGGATGGCTACACCTTC. Translated: CASSPRTSDGYTF.